This TCR beta chain was sequenced in a study of CD8 T cells in Susac syndrome. Study-level results: As the study acknowledged, the number of individuals in its TCR sequencing and HLA analysis was relatively small. CD8+ clonal expansion in Susac was maximal in TEMRA cells and in active patients.

An input of about 0.5 to 1 ug of RNA was subjected to reverse transcription using random hexamers. TCR beta CDR3 was amplified by immunoSEQ multiplex PCR. This amplification extended across 54 Vbeta and 13 Jbeta segments. TCRdb re-derived calls from the immunoSEQ multiplex PCR reads in MiXCR, one entry per CDR3 protein. The sample yields 200,000 or so distinct CDR3 sequences, approximately 95% seen once. The CDR3 extends over 13 amino acids. V was pared by 7 bases and J by 6 bases, with 13 bases between. Sequencing of TCR beta covered CD8+ and CD4+ T cells obtained from blood. Remarks on this clonotype: Its specificity is not known.

The sequencing sample was made of CD8+ T cells from PBMCs. The chain joins TRBV12-3 or TRBV12-4 to TRBJ2-4; D perhaps matches TRBD2 (7 bases). The TCR comes from a human donor with Susac syndrome. CDR3 loop: CASTVGGANIQYF. CDR3 nucleotide sequence: TGTGCCAGCACCGTAGGGGGGGCAAACATTCAGTACTTC.